This T cell receptor (beta chain) originates from a study of metastatic and nonmetastatic thyroid tumors. Patients were all untreated before their thyroid surgery. Trimming cost V 3 bases and J 4 bases; bases outside gene matches: 21. CDR3 length: 21 residues. Germline CDR1 reads MGHRA; CDR2 reads YSYEKL. TCRdb called clones again from the PCR reads with MiXCR. Of fewer than 4,500 clones listed, less than 40% are singletons. The receptor's source is a male donor with papillary thyroid cancer or a benign thyroid nodule (not recorded which). Some clones in this sample may be carry-over from other donors' samples. The sequencing sample was made of adjacent normal tissue. The rearrangement uses TRBV4-1 and TRBJ2-1, with 10 bases lining up with TRBD2. The CDR3 loop is CASSHPGRATSSGRPYNEQFF. CDR3 DNA sequence: TGCGCCAGCAGCCATCCGGGGAGGGCTACCTCTAGCGGGAGACCGTACAATGAGCAGTTCTTC.